This is a list of T cell receptor beta chains from one sample in a study of blood T cell repertoires in COVID-19. Clones were read by immunoSEQ multiplex PCR, and TCRdb kept only the in-frame ones, dropping some. The sample has about 300,000 clones; approximately 90% are singletons. Material for sequencing was peripheral blood. All receptors derive from a woman in her thirties with COVID-19, enrolled during active disease. Both conserved end residues are part of each CDR3.

V,J,CDR3
TRBV19,TRBJ2-1,CASSIRTPRGNEQFF
TRBV29-1,TRBJ2-1,CSARLAGVNEQFF
TRBV15,TRBJ1-5,CATTPRGAGQPQHF
TRBV7-2,TRBJ2-2,CASSLNGGANTGELFF
TRBV28,TRBJ1-4,CASSSDATVGEKLFF
TRBV5-4,TRBJ2-5,CATTEGQETQYF
TRBV5-1,TRBJ2-2,CASSPLTSGRNTGELFF
TRBV2,TRBJ2-6,CASSGGQVRSGANVLTF
TRBV12-5,TRBJ2-1,CASGLLGTGITNEQFF
TRBV28,TRBJ2-1,CASSLGLAGGAEQFF
TRBV28,TRBJ2-7,CASSSTGDEQYF
TRBV28,TRBJ1-1,CASMRTGRNTEAFF
TRBV14,TRBJ1-6,CASSQVTGVGSPLHF
TRBV5-1,TRBJ1-1,CASSVGVNTEAFF
TRBV11-3,TRBJ2-1,CASSLVGQVEGEQFF
TRBV19,TRBJ1-5,CASTPQGNQPQHF
TRBV24-1,TRBJ1-5,CATSDHRTGNSNQPQHF
TRBV6-2/TRBV6-3,TRBJ1-2,CASSTGTLNYGYTF
TRBV19,TRBJ2-5,CASSHPGRGQETQYF
TRBV4-2,TRBJ2-1,CASSQDSGRVNEQFF
TRBV4-1,TRBJ2-7,CASSPSDSGSYEQYF